These 30 T cell receptor beta chains originate from one sample sequenced in a study of regulatory T cells in long-lasting Graves disease. Time point noted: persistent/refractory GD, antithyroid drugs over 5 years with positive TRAb. RNA extracted from PBMCs served as the sequencing template. Sequencing libraries for TCR beta were prepared with iRepertoire HTBI primers and Arm-PCR of CDR3 regions. A single record per CDR3 protein comes from TCRdb applying MiXCR to the multiplex PCR reads. The sample includes nearly 350,000 distinct CDR3 sequences, around a fifth of them seen just once. The sequencing used peripheral blood mononuclear cells (PBMCs), collected when the disease was refractory, from a patient treated with antithyroid drugs. The receptors were sampled from a female donor with Graves disease.

There are many counts of this clonotype. The V gene is TRBV20-1, the J gene TRBJ2-7; D is undetermined. Trimming took 2 bases from V and 7 from J, leaving 9 bases between them. CDR1 and CDR2 (germline): DFQATT, SNEGSKA (reference sequence). The CDR3 length is 11 residues. The CDR3 DNA is TGCAGTGCTAGATCGGGTTGGGAGCAGTACTTC. It translates to CSARSGWEQYF.

Notes on this clonotype: The junction departs from the called germline gene at one end, perhaps through a read error. This sequence joins TRBV4-1 and TRBJ2-5, with TRBD2 matching 7 bases. CDR1 is MGHRA and CDR2 is YSYEKL in the germline V gene. The CDR3 consists of 15 residues. The CDR3 sequence is CANSQVYGGGETQYF. As DNA, the CDR3 is TGCGCCAACAGCCAAGTATACGGGGGAGGGGAGACCCAGTACTTC.

On this clonotype itself: One end of the junction varies from germline; a read error may be responsible. This sequence joins TRBV6-1 and TRBJ1-5; no clear D gene. The CDR3 loop spans 15 amino acids. In germline, CDR1 is MNHNS, CDR2 SASEGT. The CDR3 is CASSAMGRGNQPQHF. CDR3 bases: TGCGCCAGCAGCGCAATGGGCCGTGGCAATCAGCCCCAGCATTTT.

The rearrangement links TRBV19 to TRBJ2-5; D unresolved. This CDR3 is built from 11 residues. V lost 3 bases and J lost 7, with 6 bases in between. Germline CDR1 LNHDA, CDR2 SQIVND (reference sequence). CDR3 in DNA: TGTGCCAGTAGTATCGGGCGGACCCAGTACTTC. Its translation is CASSIGRTQYF.

This clonotype was recorded a few times. The chain joins TRBV6-1 to TRBJ1-2, with 8 bases that match TRBD1. This CDR3 comprises 14 residues. Unmatched junction bases numbered 6, after V lost 6 bases and J lost 3 bases. CDR1 is MNHNS and CDR2 is SASEGT in the germline V gene. The DNA for the CDR3 is TGTGCCAGCAGACCCCCGGGACAGGACTATGGCTACACCTTC. It is translated as CASRPPGQDYGYTF.

This clonotype was observed many times. The rearrangement joins TRBV28 to TRBJ1-1; no reliable D call. Germline CDR1 reads MDHEN; CDR2 reads SYDVKM. The CDR3 runs to 14 residues. V dropped 6 bases and J dropped 3 bases, with 14 bases sitting between them. The CDR3 is CASSPEGSHTEAFF. For the CDR3, the DNA is TGTGCCAGCAGCCCAGAAGGGAGTCACACTGAAGCTTTCTTT.

The sample holds a few counts of this clonotype. Here the CDR3 reads CASSLRISTGGSSYEQYF. The CDR3 nucleotides read TGTGCCAGCAGCCTAAGAATATCGACAGGGGGTAGCTCCTACGAGCAGTACTTC. The chain couples TRBV7-2 to TRBJ2-7; 9 bases align to TRBD1. Germline V CDR1 and CDR2: SGHTA, FQGNSA. V gave up 5 bases and J gave up 0 bases; unmatched junction bases: 14. The CDR3 totals 18 residues.

In this sample, this clonotype turned up a few times. The J gene is TRBJ1-2, the V gene TRBV5-8, with no clear D. The length of the CDR3 is 13 residues. V lost 4 bases and J lost 8, with 15 bases in between. Germline-derived CDR1 and CDR2 are SGHTS and YDEGEE. CDR3 sequence: CASSKNSGYGYTF. In DNA, the CDR3 is TGTGCCAGCAGCAAAAACAGTGGATACGGCTACACCTTC. The variable domain in full, with the rest retrieved from reference TRBV5-8 and TRBJ1-2, is EAGVTQSPTHLIKTRGQQATLRCSPISGHTSVYWYQQALGLGLQFLLWYDEGEERNRGNFPPRFSGRQFPNYSSELNVNALELEDSALYLCASSKNSGYGYTFGSGTRLTVV.

There are many counts of this clonotype. The genes are TRBV6-1 and TRBJ2-7; D remains unclear. This CDR3 is 12 amino acids long. V was trimmed by 6 bases and J by 0 bases, leaving 6 bases between them. Germline values: CDR1 MNHNS, CDR2 SASEGT. CDR3 DNA sequence: TGTGCCAGCAGCCGAACCTCCTACGAGCAGTACTTC. Translation: CASSRTSYEQYF.

This clonotype was detected many times. The chain couples TRBV18 to TRBJ2-5; D gene ambiguous. The germline gives CDR1 KGHSH, CDR2 LQKENI. The CDR3 has 16 amino acids. The germline V and J ends were trimmed by 1 base and 0 bases, with 12 bases remaining between them. This chain's CDR3 is CASSPRLDGYQETQYF. In DNA, the CDR3 is TGTGCCAGCTCACCACGTCTCGACGGGTACCAAGAGACCCAGTACTTC. Looking up the rest from reference TRBV18 and TRBJ2-5 gives the full variable domain: NAGVMQNPRHLVRRRGQEARLRCSPMKGHSHVYWYRQLPEEGLKFMVYLQKENIIDESGMPKERFSAEFPKEGPSILRIQQVVRGDSAAYFCASSPRLDGYQETQYFGPGTRLLVL.

This clonotype was found a few times. V gene TRBV10-3 combines with J gene TRBJ2-7, with 13 bases that match TRBD2. Per germline, CDR1 ENHRY and CDR2 SYGVKD. CDR3 length: 15 residues. Trimming took 2 bases from V and 6 from J; bases not matched to a gene: 4. The CDR3 DNA reads as TGTGCCATCAGTGAGGGACTAGCGGGAGTCTCCGAGCAGTACTTC. Protein: CAISEGLAGVSEQYF.

This clonotype was observed at least ten times. This chain joins TRBV7-2 and TRBJ2-2; 8 nucleotides line up with TRBD2. The CDR3 has 17 residues. V lost 2 bases to trimming and J lost 1 base; unmatched junction nucleotides: 6. CDR1 and CDR2 from the germline V gene are SGHTA and FQGNSA. CDR3 residues: CASSLRAGVVNTGELFF. CDR3 sequence (DNA): TGTGCCAGCAGCTTAAGAGCGGGGGTTGTGAACACCGGGGAGCTGTTTTTT.

There are many counts of this clonotype. This chain connects TRBV6-1 to TRBJ1-1, with D uncertain. Looked up from germline, CDR1 is MNHNS and CDR2 is SASEGT. This CDR3 is built from 14 residues. The V end was cut by 1 base, the J end by 0 bases, with 6 bases between. The CDR3: CASSEEGMNTEAFF. CDR3 nucleotide sequence: TGTGCCAGCAGTGAAGAGGGAATGAACACTGAAGCTTTCTTT.

This clonotype was seen a few times. V and J are TRBV10-3 and TRBJ1-6, with a possible D match to TRBD1 (5 bases). The CDR3 runs 14 residues. The V gene's germline CDR1 is ENHRY and CDR2 SYGVKD. V was shortened by 2 bases and J by 9 bases, with 11 bases between the two germline ends. CDR3 bases: TGTGCCATCAGTGAGGGAACAGGCTCTTCACCCCTCCACTTT. Its protein product is CAISEGTGSSPLHF.

This rearrangement joins TRBV20-1 to TRBJ1-1; no clear D gene. Germline CDR1 reads DFQATT; CDR2 reads SNEGSKA (reference sequence). This CDR3 region has 13 residues. V was cut by 5 bases and J by 1 base, with 11 bases left in between. The CDR3 reads CSALIGENTEAFF. In DNA, the CDR3 is TGCAGTGCTCTGATCGGGGAGAACACTGAAGCTTTCTTT.

The J gene is TRBJ2-1, the V gene TRBV7-6; D is unclear. Trimming removed 5 bases from V and 8 bases from J, with 19 bases in between. The CDR3 is 15 residues long. The germline gives CDR1 SGHVS, CDR2 FNYEAQ. CDR3 protein: CASSDNAYRTYEQFF. CDR3 DNA: TGTGCCAGCAGCGATAATGCCTATAGGACGTATGAGCAGTTCTTC.

This chain connects TRBV3-1 to TRBJ2-3; 11 bases fit TRBD1. Trimming took 4 bases from V and 5 from J; bases not matched to a gene: 11. This CDR3 contains 17 residues. The germline CDR1 and CDR2 sequences are LGHDT and YNNKEL (reference sequence). The CDR3 region has the DNA TGTGCCAGCAGCCCGACCTGGACAGGGGGCGTAGGAGATACGCAGTATTTT. Translation gives CASSPTWTGGVGDTQYF.

This clonotype was picked up a small number of times. The genes are TRBV24-1 and TRBJ1-5; D ambiguous. This CDR3 region has 15 residues. Germline V gives CDR1 KGHDR, CDR2 SFDVKD. Trimming took 6 bases from V and 4 from J, leaving 15 bases between them. The CDR3 spells CATSPGGLRNQPQHF. DNA of the CDR3: TGTGCCACCAGTCCGGGAGGGCTGAGAAATCAGCCCCAGCATTTT.

The CDR3 spells CASSVEDNSYEQYF. The CDR3 DNA is TGTGCCAGCAGCGTAGAGGACAACTCCTACGAGCAGTACTTC. This chain links TRBV9 with TRBJ2-7; D is perhaps TRBD1 (5 bases). The germline CDR1 and CDR2 sequences are SGDLS and YYNGEE. The V end was cut by 0 bases, the J end by 0 bases, with 7 bases between. This CDR3 is 14 amino acids long.

This rearrangement joins TRBV27 to TRBJ2-7, with D uncertain. The V end was cut by 5 bases, the J end by 2 bases, with 13 bases between. CDR1 and CDR2 (germline): MNHEY, SMNVEV (reference sequence). This CDR3 has 14 amino acids. The CDR3 loop is CASSESLPPYEQYF. Here the CDR3 DNA reads TGTGCCAGCAGTGAGTCCCTACCCCCCTACGAGCAGTACTTC.

The rearrangement links TRBV2 to TRBJ2-3, with unresolved D. Germline CDR1 SNHLY, CDR2 FYNNEI. V was clipped by 2 bases and J by 6 bases, with 18 bases between them. This CDR3 contains 16 residues. DNA for the CDR3: TGTGCCAGCAGTGAAATCCAGACTGGCCCGGGTGATACGCAGTATTTT. Translated: CASSEIQTGPGDTQYF.

This sequence joins TRBV5-1 and TRBJ1-1, with D unresolved. V lost 2 bases and J lost 1, with 12 bases in between. Germline values: CDR1 SGHRS, CDR2 YFSETQ. This CDR3 comprises 15 residues. The CDR3 DNA reads TGCGCCAGCAGCTTCTCGGCGGGAGGGAACACTGAAGCTTTCTTT. Encoded protein: CASSFSAGGNTEAFF. The full variable domain, rest sourced from reference TRBV5-1 and TRBJ1-1, is KAGVTQTPRYLIKTRGQQVTLSCSPISGHRSVSWYQQTPGQGLQFLFEYFSETQRNKGNFPGRFSGRQFSNSRSEMNVSTLELGDSALYLCASSFSAGGNTEAFFGQGTRLTVV.

This clonotype was recorded a few times. The chain couples TRBV7-9 to TRBJ2-5, with D uncertain. CDR3 length: 15 residues. V lost 6 bases and J lost 2, with 16 bases in between. CDR1 is SEHNR and CDR2 is FQNEAQ in the germline V gene (reference sequence). In DNA form, the CDR3 reads TGTGCCAGCAGAAAGGACGGATCCTATCAAGAGACCCAGTACTTC. It codes for CASRKDGSYQETQYF.

The genes are TRBV20-1 and TRBJ2-7, with D perhaps matching TRBD2 (6 bases). The CDR3 runs 14 residues. V lost 1 base and J lost 2, with 12 bases in between. Germline assignment: CDR1 DFQATT and CDR2 SNEGSKA (reference sequence). CDR3 loop: CSARASPGAYEQYF. The CDR3 DNA reads as TGCAGTGCTAGAGCATCTCCGGGGGCCTACGAGCAGTACTTC.

As to this clonotype: This may come from a read error, since a much larger clone is one base off. V gene TRBV28 combines with J gene TRBJ2-4; possibly TRBD2 for D (8 bases). Germline-derived CDR1 and CDR2 are MDHEN and SYDVKM. The CDR3 has 15 residues. CDR3 nucleotides: TGTGCCAGCAGTGCGGGGGGACAGACCAAAAGCATTCAGTACTTC. Translation gives CASSAGGQTKSIQYF.

Ten or more counts support this clonotype. The rearrangement joins TRBV12-3 or TRBV12-4 to TRBJ1-2; the D is unclear. The V gene lost 6 bases and the J gene lost 3 bases, with 14 bases spanning the gap. CDR3 length: 14 residues. The CDR3 DNA reads as TGTGCCAGCAGGAAGAAACAGAGTTACTATGGCTACACCTTC. This encodes CASRKKQSYYGYTF.

Many counts were recorded for this clonotype. The V and J genes are TRBV7-3 and TRBJ2-1; 11 bases fit TRBD2. Germline loops: CDR1 SGHTA, CDR2 FQGTGA. Unmatched junction bases numbered 8, after V lost 6 bases and J lost 7 bases. The CDR3 spans 15 residues. CDR3 protein: CASSRLAGHNNEQFF. The CDR3 DNA reads TGTGCCAGCAGTCGACTAGCGGGACATAATAATGAGCAGTTCTTC.

V gene TRBV12-3 or TRBV12-4 combines with J gene TRBJ2-5; D not resolved. The CDR3 runs 14 residues. Trimming left V 3 bases short and J 2 bases short, with 10 bases between. The CDR3 reads CASSFGSAQETQYF. CDR3 in DNA: TGTGCCAGCAGTTTCGGGTCAGCTCAAGAGACCCAGTACTTC.

This clonotype occurred many times. V usage is TRBV7-3 and J usage is TRBJ2-1; D may match TRBD1 or TRBD2 (5 bases each). This CDR3 has 13 amino acids. The V end lost 1 base, the J end lost 8 bases, and 9 bases lay between the germline ends. Per the germline V gene, CDR1 is SGHTA and CDR2 is FQGTGA. The CDR3 reads CASSLNLGDEQFF. CDR3 DNA sequence: TGTGCCAGCAGCTTAAATCTGGGGGATGAGCAGTTCTTC.

This clonotype came up many times. The gene calls are TRBV6-2 or TRBV6-3 and TRBJ2-7; D perhaps matches TRBD1 (6 bases). V was shortened by 7 bases and J by 3 bases, with 19 bases between the two germline ends. The V gene's germline CDR1 is MNHEY and CDR2 SVGEGT. The CDR3 is 15 amino acids. CDR3 DNA sequence: TGTGCCAGCACCAATCCCCGACAGGCGGACTACGAGCAGTACTTC. This sequence encodes CASTNPRQADYEQYF.